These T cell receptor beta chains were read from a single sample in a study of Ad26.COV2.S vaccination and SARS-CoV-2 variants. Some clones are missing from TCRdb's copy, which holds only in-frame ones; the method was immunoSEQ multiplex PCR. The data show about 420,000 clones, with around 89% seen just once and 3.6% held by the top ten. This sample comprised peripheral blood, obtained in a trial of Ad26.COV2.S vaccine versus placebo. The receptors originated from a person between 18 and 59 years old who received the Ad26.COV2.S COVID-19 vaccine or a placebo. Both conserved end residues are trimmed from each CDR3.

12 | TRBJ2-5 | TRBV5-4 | ASSLGQGLETQY
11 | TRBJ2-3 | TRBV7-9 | ASSLGGPRTQY
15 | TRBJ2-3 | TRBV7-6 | ASSLGWAGHSTDTQY
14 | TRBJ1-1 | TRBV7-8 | ASSFGTGGMNTEAF
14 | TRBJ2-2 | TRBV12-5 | ASGSGAGKDVGELF
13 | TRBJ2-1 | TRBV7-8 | ASRTSGGPYNEQF
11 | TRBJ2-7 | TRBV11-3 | ASSLVPGGEQY
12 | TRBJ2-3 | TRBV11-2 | ASSQAPQRDTQY
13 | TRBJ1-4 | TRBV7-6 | ASSLAGTRGEKLF
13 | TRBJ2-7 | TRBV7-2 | ASSYARGGSYEQY
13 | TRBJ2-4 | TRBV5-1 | ASSLEARAKNIQY
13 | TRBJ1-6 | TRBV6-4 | ASSKELAYNSPLH
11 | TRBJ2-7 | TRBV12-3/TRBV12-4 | ASSFQGGYEQY
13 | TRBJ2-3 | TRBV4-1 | ASSPGGSGTDTQY
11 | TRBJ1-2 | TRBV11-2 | ASSLGRVRGYT
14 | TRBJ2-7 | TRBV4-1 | ASSQGGQGMGYEQY
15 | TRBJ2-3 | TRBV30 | AWTQKPGTGETDTQY
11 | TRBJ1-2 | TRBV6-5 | ASSTRANYGYT